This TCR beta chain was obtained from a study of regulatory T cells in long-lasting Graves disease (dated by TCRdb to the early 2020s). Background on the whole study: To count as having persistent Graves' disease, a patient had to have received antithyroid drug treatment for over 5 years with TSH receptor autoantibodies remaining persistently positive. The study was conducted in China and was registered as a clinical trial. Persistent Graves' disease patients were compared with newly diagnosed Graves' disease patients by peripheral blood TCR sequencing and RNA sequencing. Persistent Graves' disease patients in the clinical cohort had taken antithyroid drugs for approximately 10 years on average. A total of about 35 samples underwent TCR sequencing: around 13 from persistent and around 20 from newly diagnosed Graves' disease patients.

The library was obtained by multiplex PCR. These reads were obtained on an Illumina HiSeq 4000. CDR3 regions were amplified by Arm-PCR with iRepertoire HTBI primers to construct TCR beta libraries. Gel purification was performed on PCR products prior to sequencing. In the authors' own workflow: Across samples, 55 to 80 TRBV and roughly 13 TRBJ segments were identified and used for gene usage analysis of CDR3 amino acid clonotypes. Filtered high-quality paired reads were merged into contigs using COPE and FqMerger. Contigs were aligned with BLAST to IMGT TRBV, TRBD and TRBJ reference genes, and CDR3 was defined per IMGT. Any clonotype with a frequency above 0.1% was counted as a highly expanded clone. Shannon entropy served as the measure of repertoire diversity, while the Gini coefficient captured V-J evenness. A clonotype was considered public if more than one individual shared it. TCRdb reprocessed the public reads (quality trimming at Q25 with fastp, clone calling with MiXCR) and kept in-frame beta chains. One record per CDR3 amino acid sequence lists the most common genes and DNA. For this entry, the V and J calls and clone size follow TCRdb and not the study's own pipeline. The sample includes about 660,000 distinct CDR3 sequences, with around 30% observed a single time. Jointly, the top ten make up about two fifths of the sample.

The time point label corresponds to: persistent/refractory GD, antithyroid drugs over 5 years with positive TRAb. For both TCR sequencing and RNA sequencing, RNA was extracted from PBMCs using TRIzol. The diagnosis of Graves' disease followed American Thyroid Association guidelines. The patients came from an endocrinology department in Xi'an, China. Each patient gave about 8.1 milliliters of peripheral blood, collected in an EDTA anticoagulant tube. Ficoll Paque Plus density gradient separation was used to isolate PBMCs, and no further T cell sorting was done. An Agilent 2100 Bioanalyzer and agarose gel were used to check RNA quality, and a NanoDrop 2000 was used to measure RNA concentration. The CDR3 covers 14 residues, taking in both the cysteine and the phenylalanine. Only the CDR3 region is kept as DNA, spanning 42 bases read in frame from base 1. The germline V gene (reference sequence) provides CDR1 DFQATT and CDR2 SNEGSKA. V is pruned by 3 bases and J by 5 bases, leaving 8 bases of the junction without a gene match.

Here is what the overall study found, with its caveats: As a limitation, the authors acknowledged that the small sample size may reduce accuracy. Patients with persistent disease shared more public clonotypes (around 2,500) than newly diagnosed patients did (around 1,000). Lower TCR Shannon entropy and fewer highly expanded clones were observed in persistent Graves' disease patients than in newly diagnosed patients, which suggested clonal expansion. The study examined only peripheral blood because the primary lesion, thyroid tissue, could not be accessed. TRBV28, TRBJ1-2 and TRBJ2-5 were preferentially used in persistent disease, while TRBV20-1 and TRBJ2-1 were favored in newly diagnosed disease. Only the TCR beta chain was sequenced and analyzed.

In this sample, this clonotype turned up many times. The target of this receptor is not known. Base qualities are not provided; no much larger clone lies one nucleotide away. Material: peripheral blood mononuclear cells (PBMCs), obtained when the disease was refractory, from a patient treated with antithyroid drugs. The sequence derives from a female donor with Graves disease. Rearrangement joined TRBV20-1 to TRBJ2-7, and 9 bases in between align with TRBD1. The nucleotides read TGCAGTGCTAGGGGGACAGGGTATCTCCACGAGCAGTACTTC. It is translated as CSARGTGYLHEQYF.